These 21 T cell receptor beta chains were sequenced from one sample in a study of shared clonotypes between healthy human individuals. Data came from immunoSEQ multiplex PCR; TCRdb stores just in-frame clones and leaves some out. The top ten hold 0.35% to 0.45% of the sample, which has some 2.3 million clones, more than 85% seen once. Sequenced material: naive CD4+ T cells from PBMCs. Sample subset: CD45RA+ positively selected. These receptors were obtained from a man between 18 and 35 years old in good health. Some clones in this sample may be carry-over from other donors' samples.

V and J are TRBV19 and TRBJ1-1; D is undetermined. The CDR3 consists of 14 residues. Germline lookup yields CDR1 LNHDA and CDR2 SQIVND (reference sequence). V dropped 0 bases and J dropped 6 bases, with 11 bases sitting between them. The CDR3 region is CASSIDPLLSEAFF. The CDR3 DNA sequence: TGTGCCAGTAGTATAGACCCCCTGCTCTCTGAAGCTTTCTTT.

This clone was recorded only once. The CDR3 sequence is CASSDWGSSYEQYF. The CDR3 coding sequence is TGTGCCAGCAGTGACTGGGGCAGCTCCTACGAGCAGTACTTC. The V gene is TRBV6-1, the J gene TRBJ2-7; TRBD1 might be the D (5 bases). This CDR3 contains 14 residues. In germline, CDR1 is MNHNS, CDR2 SASEGT. V shed 3 bases and J shed 0 bases, with 9 bases lying between them.

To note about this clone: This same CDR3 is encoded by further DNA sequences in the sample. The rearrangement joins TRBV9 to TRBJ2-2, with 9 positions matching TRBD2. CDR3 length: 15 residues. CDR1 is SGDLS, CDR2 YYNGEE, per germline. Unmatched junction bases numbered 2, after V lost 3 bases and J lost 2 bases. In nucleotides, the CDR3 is TGTGCCAGCAGCGCCCTAGCGGGAAACACCGGGGAGCTGTTTTTT. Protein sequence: CASSALAGNTGELFF.

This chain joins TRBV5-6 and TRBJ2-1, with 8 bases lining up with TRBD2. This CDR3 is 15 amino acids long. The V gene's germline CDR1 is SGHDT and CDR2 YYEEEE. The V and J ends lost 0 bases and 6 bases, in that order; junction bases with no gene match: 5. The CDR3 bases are TGTGCCAGCAGCTTGGCGGGAGGGGCGATCAATGAGCAGTTCTTC. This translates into CASSLAGGAINEQFF.

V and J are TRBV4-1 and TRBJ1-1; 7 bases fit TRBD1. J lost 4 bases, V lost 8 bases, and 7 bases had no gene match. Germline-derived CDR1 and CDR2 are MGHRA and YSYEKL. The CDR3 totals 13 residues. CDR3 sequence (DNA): TGCGCCAGCCGCCTCCAGGGGGGCACTGAAGCTTTCTTT. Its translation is CASRLQGGTEAFF.

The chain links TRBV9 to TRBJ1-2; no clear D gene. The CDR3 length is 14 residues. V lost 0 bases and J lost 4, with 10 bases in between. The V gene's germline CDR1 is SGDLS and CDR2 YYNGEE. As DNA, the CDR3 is TGTGCCAGCAGCGTAGGAGGGCAGCTCTATGGCTACACCTTC. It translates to CASSVGGQLYGYTF. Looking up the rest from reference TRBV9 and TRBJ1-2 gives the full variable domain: DSGVTQTPKHLITATGQRVTLRCSPRSGDLSVYWYQQSLDQGLQFLIQYYNGEERAKGNILERFSAQQFPDLHSELNLSSLELGDSALYFCASSVGGQLYGYTFGSGTRLTVV.

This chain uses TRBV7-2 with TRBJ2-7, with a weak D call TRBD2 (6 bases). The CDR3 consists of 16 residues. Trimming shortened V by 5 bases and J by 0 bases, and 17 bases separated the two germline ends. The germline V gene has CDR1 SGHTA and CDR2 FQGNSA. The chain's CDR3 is CASSPVGSISSYEQYF. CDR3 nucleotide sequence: TGTGCCAGCAGCCCAGTCGGGAGCATTAGCTCCTACGAGCAGTACTTC.

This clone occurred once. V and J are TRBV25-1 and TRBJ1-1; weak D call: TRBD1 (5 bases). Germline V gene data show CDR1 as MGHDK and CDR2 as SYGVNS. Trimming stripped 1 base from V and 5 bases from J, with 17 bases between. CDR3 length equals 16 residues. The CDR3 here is CASSESDLRDATEAFF. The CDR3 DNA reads TGTGCCAGCAGTGAATCCGATCTCCGGGACGCGACTGAAGCTTTCTTT.

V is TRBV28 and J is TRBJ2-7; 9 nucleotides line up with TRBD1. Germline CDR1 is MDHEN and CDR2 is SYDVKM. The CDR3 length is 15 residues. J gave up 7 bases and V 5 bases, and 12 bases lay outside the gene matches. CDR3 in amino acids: CASSTPGTGTGEQYF. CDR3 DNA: TGTGCCAGCAGTACCCCAGGGACAGGGACGGGGGAGCAGTACTTC.

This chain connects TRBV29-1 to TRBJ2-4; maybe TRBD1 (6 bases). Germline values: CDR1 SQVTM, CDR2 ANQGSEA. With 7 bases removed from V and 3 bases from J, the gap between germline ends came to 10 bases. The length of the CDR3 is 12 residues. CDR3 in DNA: TGCAGCGCCGCAGGGGACAAAAACATTCAGTACTTC. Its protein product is CSAAGDKNIQYF.

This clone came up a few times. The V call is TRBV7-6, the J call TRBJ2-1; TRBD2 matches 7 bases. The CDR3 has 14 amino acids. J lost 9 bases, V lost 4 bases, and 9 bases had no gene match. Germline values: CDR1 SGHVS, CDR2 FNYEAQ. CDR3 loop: CASSSWRENGEQFF. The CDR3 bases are TGTGCCAGCAGCTCTTGGCGGGAGAATGGTGAGCAGTTCTTC.

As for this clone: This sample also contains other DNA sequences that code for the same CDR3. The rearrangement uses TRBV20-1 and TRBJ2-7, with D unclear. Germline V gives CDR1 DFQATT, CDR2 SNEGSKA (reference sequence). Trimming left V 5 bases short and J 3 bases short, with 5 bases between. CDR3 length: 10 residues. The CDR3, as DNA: TGCAGTGCTCAGGACTACGAGCAGTACTTC. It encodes CSAQDYEQYF.

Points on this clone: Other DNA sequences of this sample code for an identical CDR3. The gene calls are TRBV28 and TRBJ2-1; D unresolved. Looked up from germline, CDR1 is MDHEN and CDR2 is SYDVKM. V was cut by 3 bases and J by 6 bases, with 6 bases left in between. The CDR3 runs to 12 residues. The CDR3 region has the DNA TGTGCCAGCAGTTTTTGGGGCAATGAGCAGTTCTTC. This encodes CASSFWGNEQFF.

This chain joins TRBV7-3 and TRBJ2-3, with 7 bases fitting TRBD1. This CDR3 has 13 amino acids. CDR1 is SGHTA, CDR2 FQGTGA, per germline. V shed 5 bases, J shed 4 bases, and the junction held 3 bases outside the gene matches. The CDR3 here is CASSQDRADTQYF. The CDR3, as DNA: TGTGCCAGCAGCCAAGACAGGGCAGATACGCAGTATTTT.

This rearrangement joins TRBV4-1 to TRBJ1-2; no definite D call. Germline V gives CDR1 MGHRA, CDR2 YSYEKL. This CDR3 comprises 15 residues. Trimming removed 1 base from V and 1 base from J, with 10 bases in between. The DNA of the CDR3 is TGCGCCAGCAGCCAAGTCGCCGTCATTAACTATGGCTACACCTTC. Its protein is CASSQVAVINYGYTF.

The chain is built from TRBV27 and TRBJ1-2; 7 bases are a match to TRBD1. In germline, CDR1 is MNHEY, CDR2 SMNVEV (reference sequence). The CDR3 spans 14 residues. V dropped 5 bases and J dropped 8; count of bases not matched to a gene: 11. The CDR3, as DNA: TGTGCCAGCAGTCGAATAACAGGGGTATTGGGCTACACCTTC. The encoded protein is CASSRITGVLGYTF.

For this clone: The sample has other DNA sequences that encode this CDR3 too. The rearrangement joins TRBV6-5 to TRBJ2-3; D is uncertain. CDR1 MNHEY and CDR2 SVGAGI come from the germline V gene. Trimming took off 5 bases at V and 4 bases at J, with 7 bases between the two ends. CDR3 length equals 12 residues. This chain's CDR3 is CASSRGADTQYF. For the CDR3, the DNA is TGTGCCAGCAGTAGAGGCGCAGATACGCAGTATTTT.

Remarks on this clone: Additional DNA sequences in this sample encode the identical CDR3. The CDR3 reads CASSLGLAGVEQYF. CDR3 DNA: TGCGCCAGCAGCTTGGGGCTAGCGGGAGTCGAGCAGTACTTC. The V gene is TRBV5-1, the J gene TRBJ2-7; 10 bases are a match to TRBD2. This CDR3 spans 14 amino acids. V shed 0 bases, J shed 6 bases, and the junction held 3 bases outside the gene matches. The V gene's germline CDR1 is SGHRS and CDR2 YFSETQ.

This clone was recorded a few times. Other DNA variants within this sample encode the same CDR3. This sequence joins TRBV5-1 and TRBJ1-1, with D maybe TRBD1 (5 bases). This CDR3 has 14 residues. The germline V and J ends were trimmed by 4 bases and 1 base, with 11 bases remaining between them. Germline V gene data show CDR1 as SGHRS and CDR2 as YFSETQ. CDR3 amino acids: CASSIGTGNTEAFF. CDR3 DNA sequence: TGCGCCAGCAGCATTGGGACGGGGAACACTGAAGCTTTCTTT.

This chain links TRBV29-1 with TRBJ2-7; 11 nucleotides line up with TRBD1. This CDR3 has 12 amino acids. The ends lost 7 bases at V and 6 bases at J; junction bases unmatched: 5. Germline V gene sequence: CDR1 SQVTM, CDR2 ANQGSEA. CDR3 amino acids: CSGGQGESEQYF. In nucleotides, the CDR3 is TGCAGCGGGGGACAGGGGGAATCCGAGCAGTACTTC.

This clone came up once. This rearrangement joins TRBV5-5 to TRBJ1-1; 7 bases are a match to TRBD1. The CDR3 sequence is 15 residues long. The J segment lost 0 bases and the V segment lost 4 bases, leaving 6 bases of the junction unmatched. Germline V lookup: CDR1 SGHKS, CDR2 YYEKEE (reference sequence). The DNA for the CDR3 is TGTGCCAGCAGCGTGGGACAGATCATGAACACTGAAGCTTTCTTT. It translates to CASSVGQIMNTEAFF.